Shown below are 31 T cell receptor beta chains from a single sample sequenced in a study of CD8+CD57+ T cells in acquired aplastic anemia. Genomic DNA served as template for TCR beta VDJ and CDR3 profiling. TCRdb called the reads again in MiXCR, with one record for every CDR3 protein. The repertoire holds about 20,000 distinct CDR3 sequences, with almost 40% as singletons. Their cognate antigens are unknown. Patients who underwent sequencing had shown CD8+CD57+ cell expansion by flow cytometry. Study-wide results and caveats: Diversity in CD8+CD57+ cells from patients fell below that of the total CD4+ and CD8+ cell pools. This difference was described as decreased diversity.

The source material was CD8+CD57+ T cells sorted from PBMCs. Subset meaning: bead-enriched CD8+CD57+ effector memory T cells from SAA patients. These receptors came from a human donor with aplastic anemia.

The rearrangement links TRBV12-3 or TRBV12-4 to TRBJ1-1; possibly TRBD1 for D (6 bases). V lost 5 bases and J lost 1, with 14 bases in between. The CDR3 is made up of 15 amino acids. The CDR3 region is CASSEQTGRNTEAFF. The CDR3 DNA is TGTGCCAGCAGTGAACAAACAGGGAGGAACACTGAAGCTTTCTTT.

This clonotype was recorded only once. The J gene is TRBJ2-7, the V gene TRBV2; D is possibly TRBD2 (7 bases). V was pared by 4 bases and J by 3 bases, with 16 bases between. This CDR3 is 15 amino acids long. Germline CDR1 is SNHLY and CDR2 is FYNNEI. CDR3 DNA: TGTGCCAGCAGTGTGATGAGGGGGGGCGTCTACGAGCAGTACTTC. Translating it yields CASSVMRGGVYEQYF.

This chain connects TRBV13 to TRBJ2-3; 7 positions match TRBD2. Germline V gives CDR1 PRHDT, CDR2 FYEKMQ (reference sequence). The CDR3 sequence is 15 residues long. The junction had 4 bases not matched to a gene; V was cut back by 0 bases and J by 4 bases. The CDR3 DNA reads as TGTGCCAGCAGCTTAGGGACTAGCCTATCAGATACGCAGTATTTT. Its protein is CASSLGTSLSDTQYF.

The chain is built from TRBV29-1 and TRBJ1-2, with D unresolved. The CDR3 runs to 12 residues. Germline-derived CDR1 and CDR2 are SQVTM and ANQGSEA. Between the trimmed V and J ends, which lost 0 bases and 1 base, there was a span of 3 bases. CDR3: CSVEENNYGYTF. Written as DNA, the CDR3 is TGCAGCGTTGAAGAGAATAACTATGGCTACACCTTC.

The genes are TRBV7-2 and TRBJ2-7; maybe TRBD1 (6 bases). Trimming took 6 bases from V and 3 from J, leaving 12 bases between them. The CDR3 is 13 residues long. CDR1 is SGHTA, CDR2 FQGNSA, per germline. The DNA for the CDR3 is TGTGCCAGCAGTACACGAGGGGGCTACGAGCAGTACTTC. Translated, it gives CASSTRGGYEQYF. Based on the CDR3 plus reference TRBV7-2 and TRBJ2-7, the full variable domain is GAGVSQSPSNKVTEKGKDVELRCDPISGHTALYWYRQSLGQGLEFLIYFQGNSAPDKSGLPSDRFSAERTGGSVSTLTIQRTQQEDSAVYLCASSTRGGYEQYFGPGTRLTVT.

The chain links TRBV15 to TRBJ2-1, with D perhaps being TRBD1 or TRBD2 (6 bases each). The CDR3 contains 14 residues. The germline V gene has CDR1 LNHNV and CDR2 YYDKDF (reference sequence). V was trimmed by 0 bases and J by 7 bases, leaving 10 bases between them. The CDR3 region has the DNA TGTGCCACCAGCAGAGATATAGGGGGGAATGAGCAGTTCTTC. Protein product: CATSRDIGGNEQFF. Full variable domain (outside the CDR3, taken from reference TRBV15 and TRBJ2-1): DAMVIQNPRYQVTQFGKPVTLSCSQTLNHNVMYWYQQKSSQAPKLLFHYYDKDFNNEADTPDNFQSRRPNTSFCFLDIRSPGLGDTAMYLCATSRDIGGNEQFFGPGTRLTVL.

V usage is TRBV15 and J usage is TRBJ2-1, with 9 positions matching TRBD1. The CDR3 consists of 17 residues. After removal of 3 bases from V and 4 bases from J, the junction contained 10 bases not matched to a gene. Germline V gives CDR1 LNHNV, CDR2 YYDKDF (reference sequence). The CDR3 sequence: CATSSSSPGQGYNEQFF. The CDR3 DNA reads TGTGCCACCAGCAGCTCCAGCCCGGGACAGGGATACAATGAGCAGTTCTTC.

This clonotype was counted a few times. J is TRBJ2-7 and V is TRBV2; a possible D gene is TRBD1 (6 bases). Trimming shortened V by 6 bases and J by 6 bases, and 15 bases separated the two germline ends. The CDR3 consists of 13 residues. Germline V gives CDR1 SNHLY, CDR2 FYNNEI. The CDR3, as DNA: TGTGCCAGCAGACAACCAGGGGTCAGCGAGCAGTACGTC. Translated: CASRQPGVSEQYV.

This clonotype was observed a few times. The CDR3 coding sequence is TGTGCCAGCTTGGACGGTCGGGGGGGCCCGGAGACCCAGTACTTC. This translates into CASLDGRGGPETQYF. The chain links TRBV7-9 to TRBJ2-5, with TRBD2 matching 8 bases. V lost 8 bases to trimming and J lost 5 bases; unmatched junction nucleotides: 13. CDR1 and CDR2 (germline): SEHNR, FQNEAQ (reference sequence). CDR3 length: 15 residues.

The chain joins TRBV7-9 to TRBJ1-3; tentative D call: TRBD1 (5 bases). Trimming shortened V by 1 base and J by 1 base, and 8 bases separated the two germline ends. The CDR3 totals 15 residues. CDR1 and CDR2 (germline): SEHNR, FQNEAQ (reference sequence). CDR3 sequence: CASSLEAGSGNTIYF. The CDR3 nucleotides read TGTGCCAGCAGCTTAGAAGCAGGGTCTGGAAACACCATATATTTT.

With respect to this clonotype: One junction end does not reproduce the germline sequence, and a read error may be involved. This chain links TRBV5-4 with TRBJ1-3, with D unresolved. Germline CDR1 is SGHNT and CDR2 is YYREEE (reference sequence). CDR3 size: 14 residues. This chain's CDR3 is CTSSARPSGNTIYF. CDR3 coding DNA: TGTACCAGCAGCGCCAGACCATCGGGAAACACCATATATTTT.

This sequence joins TRBV11-2 and TRBJ2-2; D call uncertain. Germline V gene sequence: CDR1 SGHAT, CDR2 FQNNGV. This CDR3 is 16 amino acids long. The V end lost 3 bases, the J end lost 0 bases, and 11 bases lay between the germline ends. Here the CDR3 reads CASSFTTAANTGELFF. The CDR3 bases are TGTGCCAGCAGCTTCACAACGGCAGCGAACACCGGGGAGCTGTTTTTT.

Comment on this clonotype: A read error may account for a junction end that differs from germline. The V call is TRBV6-5, the J call TRBJ1-2, with a possible D match to TRBD1 (5 bases). Germline CDR1 MNHEY, CDR2 SVGAGI. The CDR3 contains 12 residues. CDR3 nucleotides: TGTGCCAGCAGCCTAGGGGTCGCCCCTCTTTGCTTC. Protein product: CASSLGVAPLCF.

The chain couples TRBV10-3 to TRBJ2-7, with a tentative D call TRBD1 (5 bases). CDR1 is ENHRY, CDR2 SYGVKD, per germline. V lost 3 bases and J 4 bases, leaving 19 bases between the germline ends. The CDR3 sequence is 16 residues long. The CDR3 loop is CAISEARRARGYEQYV. In DNA form, the CDR3 reads TGTGCCATCAGTGAAGCTAGGAGAGCTAGGGGATACGAGCAGTACGTC.

V and J are TRBV24-1 and TRBJ2-1, with 8 bases lining up with TRBD2. There are 15 residues in the CDR3. Germline CDR1 and CDR2: KGHDR and SFDVKD. Trimming removed 4 bases from V and 5 bases from J; junction bases left unmatched: 6. This CDR3 is CATSDLGTRNNEQFF. The CDR3, as DNA: TGTGCCACCAGTGACCTCGGGACTAGGAACAATGAGCAGTTCTTC.

This clonotype turned up a few times. This chain joins TRBV20-1 and TRBJ2-6; D is perhaps TRBD1 (5 bases). Germline assignment: CDR1 DFQATT and CDR2 SNEGSKA (reference sequence). Trimming pared 3 bases from V and 0 bases from J, leaving 9 bases between. The CDR3 is 15 amino acids. The chain's CDR3 is CSARGQSSGANVLTF. CDR3 nucleotide sequence: TGCAGTGCTAGGGGGCAGAGCTCTGGGGCCAACGTCCTGACTTTC.

The chain carries TRBV7-2 and TRBJ2-5; D is unclear. The length of the CDR3 is 13 residues. Per the germline V gene, CDR1 is SGHTA and CDR2 is FQGNSA. Trimming left V 7 bases short and J 9 bases short, with 18 bases between. CDR3 protein: CASTGSSNLAQYF. The CDR3 DNA reads TGTGCCAGCACGGGTTCGTCGAACCTGGCCCAGTACTTC.

This chain joins TRBV7-9 and TRBJ2-7; D might be TRBD2 (6 bases). The CDR3 has 13 residues. Germline V gene lookup returns CDR1 SEHNR and CDR2 FQNEAQ (reference sequence). V lost 5 bases and J 7 bases, leaving 15 bases between the germline ends. The CDR3 spells CASSPGTSREQYF. The CDR3 DNA reads as TGTGCCAGCAGCCCGGGGACTTCAAGAGAGCAGTACTTC.

This clonotype is deemed medium-sized. The rearrangement uses TRBV20-1 and TRBJ1-5; D gene uncertain. Germline lookup yields CDR1 DFQATT and CDR2 SNEGSKA (reference sequence). V lost 1 base, J lost 2 bases, and 6 bases lay in between. The CDR3 totals 13 residues. The CDR3 sequence: CSARAGGNQPQHF. For the CDR3, the DNA is TGCAGTGCTAGAGCCGGGGGCAATCAGCCCCAGCATTTT.

The chain has TRBV19 and TRBJ1-5; D is unclear. The CDR3 is 13 residues long. With 6 bases removed from V and 3 bases from J, the gap between germline ends came to 9 bases. Germline V gene sequence: CDR1 LNHDA, CDR2 SQIVND (reference sequence). The CDR3 is CASSQIANQPQHF. The CDR3 bases are TGTGCCAGTAGCCAGATTGCCAATCAGCCCCAGCATTTT.

The chain employs TRBV27 and TRBJ2-1, with 7 bases aligning to TRBD2. With 2 bases clipped from V and 5 bases from J, the junction kept 3 bases outside the gene matches. Germline V gives CDR1 MNHEY, CDR2 SMNVEV (reference sequence). The CDR3 has 14 amino acids. DNA for the CDR3: TGTGCCAGCAGTTTACTAGCGGAACACAATGAGCAGTTCTTC. Residues: CASSLLAEHNEQFF.

V is TRBV15 and J is TRBJ2-7; 7 bases are a match to TRBD1. CDR1 and CDR2 (germline): LNHNV, YYDKDF (reference sequence). The CDR3 contains 16 residues. J lost 7 bases, V lost 4 bases, and 16 bases had no gene match. CDR3 coding DNA: TGTGCCACCAGCACCGACTTACAGGGGTTACGAAGAGAGCAGTACTTC. This encodes CATSTDLQGLRREQYF.

J is TRBJ2-3 and V is TRBV6-4; no firm D call. The CDR3 length is 14 residues. V lost 4 bases and J lost 2, with 10 bases in between. Germline V gene data show CDR1 as MRHNA and CDR2 as SNTAGT. In DNA, the CDR3 is TGTGCCAGCAGTGGGAAAGGTATCACAGATACGCAGTATTTT. Encoded protein: CASSGKGITDTQYF.

CDR3 sequence: CASSYSRSTDTQHF. The CDR3 bases are TGTGCCAGCAGTTACTCCCGCTCCACAGATACGCAGCATTTT. The chain employs TRBV6-5 and TRBJ2-3; D is unresolved. The last part of the DNA fits TRBJ1-5 better; the J call may be wrong. Germline V CDR1 and CDR2: MNHEY, SVGAGI. The CDR3 extends over 14 amino acids.

On this clonotype: This may arise from a read error, as a much more abundant clone is one base away. V usage is TRBV30 and J usage is TRBJ2-3; no clear D gene. The CDR3 totals 13 residues. Germline CDR1 is GTSNPN and CDR2 is SVGIG (reference sequence). CDR3 DNA sequence: TGTGACTGGAGTTCAGACGTGCGCTCTTCCGATCTTTTT. Its translation is CDWSSDVRSSDLF.

This chain uses TRBV20-1 with TRBJ2-1; D possibly corresponds to TRBD2 (6 bases). Germline loops: CDR1 DFQATT, CDR2 SNEGSKA (reference sequence). The CDR3 has 18 residues. With 3 bases removed from V and 2 bases from J, the gap between germline ends came to 23 bases. The CDR3 is CSARGAEGSGSPYNEQFF. Here the CDR3 DNA reads TGCAGTGCTAGGGGAGCTGAGGGCAGCGGGTCCCCCTACAATGAGCAGTTCTTC.

This chain uses TRBV20-1 with TRBJ2-5; the match to TRBD2 covers 9 bases. The CDR3 loop spans 14 amino acids. CDR1 is DFQATT and CDR2 is SNEGSKA in the germline V gene (reference sequence). The V and J ends lost 2 bases and 5 bases, in that order; junction bases with no gene match: 6. The CDR3 here is CSARLLAGWETQYF. CDR3 DNA: TGCAGTGCTAGACTGCTAGCGGGATGGGAGACCCAGTACTTC.

In this sample, this clonotype turned up a few times. The chain carries TRBV20-1 and TRBJ1-5, with unresolved D. The V gene lost 0 bases and the J gene lost 4 bases, with 4 bases spanning the gap. This CDR3 has 12 amino acids. In germline, CDR1 is DFQATT, CDR2 SNEGSKA (reference sequence). This chain's CDR3 is CSARDGNQPQHF. CDR3 DNA: TGCAGTGCTAGAGATGGTAATCAGCCCCAGCATTTT.

The chain recombines TRBV6-1 with TRBJ1-1, with TRBD1 matching 7 bases. The V and J ends lost 6 bases and 4 bases, in that order; junction bases with no gene match: 8. The germline V gene has CDR1 MNHNS and CDR2 SASEGT. The CDR3 loop spans 14 amino acids. CDR3 loop: CASSASQGTTEAFF. In nucleotides, the CDR3 is TGTGCCAGCAGCGCTTCACAGGGGACCACTGAAGCTTTCTTT.

The table lists this clonotype with a few counts. V gene TRBV6-1 combines with J gene TRBJ2-7; 7 nucleotides agree with TRBD2. This CDR3 spans 12 amino acids. V was clipped by 10 bases and J by 2 bases; unmatched bases: 5. Germline V gives CDR1 MNHNS, CDR2 SASEGT. This chain's CDR3 is CATARGTYEQYF. The CDR3 DNA follows: TGTGCCACCGCGCGGGGGACCTACGAGCAGTACTTC.

As to this clonotype: A read error may account for a junction end that differs from germline. The chain couples TRBV24-1 to TRBJ2-1; 11 bases line up with TRBD1. Germline V CDR1 and CDR2: KGHDR, SFDVKD. This CDR3 spans 16 amino acids. CDR3 bases: TGTGCCGCCAGTGATCCCGGGACAGGGGGGAACGATGAGCAGTTCTTC. Residues: CAASDPGTGGNDEQFF.